A selection of T cell receptor beta chains follows, all from one sample in a study of beta chain features in type 1 diabetes. Data came from immunoSEQ multiplex PCR; TCRdb stores just in-frame clones and leaves some out. The table includes a few hundred thousand clones, about a tenth detected once. Sequencing was done on a sample of naive CD4+ T cells from blood. All receptors come from a man aged 25-40 years with type 1 diabetes. The CDR3 runs from the conserved cysteine through the conserved F or W. D genes are given only for firm matches. For some rows the clone size is stated as once, few or many, or as a class when expanded; others skip it.

V gene	D gene	J gene	clone size	CDR3 protein	CDR3 DNA
TRBV28	TRBD1	TRBJ2-2	NA	CASSRGQTGELFF	TGTGCCAGCAGCAGGGGGCAGACCGGGGAGCTGTTTTTT
TRBV2	NA	TRBJ2-5	NA	CASSPQETQYF	TGTGCCAGCAGTCCTCAAGAGACCCAGTACTTC
TRBV6-6	TRBD1	TRBJ2-1	NA	CASAGTGSNEQFF	TGTGCCAGCGCCGGGACAGGGTCCAATGAGCAGTTCTTC
TRBV5-1	NA	TRBJ2-4	NA	CASSPGTPGVQYF	TGCGCCAGCAGCCCCGGGACTCCTGGTGTTCAGTACTTC
TRBV2	NA	TRBJ1-2	few	CASSDVPNSGYTF	TGTGCCAGCAGTGATGTCCCGAACAGTGGCTACACCTTC
TRBV18	NA	TRBJ1-2	few	CASSPPEPEGYTF	TGTGCCAGCTCACCACCCGAGCCGGAGGGCTACACCTTC
TRBV7-2	TRBD2	TRBJ2-5	few	CASSSVGGRETQYF	TGTGCCAGCAGCTCGGTGGGGGGGAGAGAGACCCAGTACTTC
TRBV6-5	NA	TRBJ2-3	NA	CASSFKGGTQYF	TGTGCCAGCAGTTTCAAGGGAGGTACGCAGTATTTT
TRBV5-1	TRBD2	TRBJ2-1	few	CASSLGTSGGSEQFF	TGCGCCAGCAGCTTGGGGACTAGCGGGGGGAGTGAGCAGTTCTTC
TRBV5-4	NA	TRBJ1-6	few	CASSLDRTNSPLHF	TGTGCCAGCAGCTTGGACAGGACTAATTCACCCCTCCACTTT
TRBV7-2	NA	TRBJ2-1	NA	CASSPLETAFEHEQFF	TGTGCCAGCAGCCCCCTAGAGACAGCGTTCGAACATGAGCAGTTCTTC